This entry lists 22 T cell receptor beta chains sequenced from one sample in a study of identical twins. MiXCR was run by TCRdb on the 5' RACE reads, yielding one entry per CDR3 protein. Here the sample spans 690,000 or so distinct CDR3 sequences, 5.5% to 7.5% being singletons. Sequences were obtained from naive T cells sorted from blood. The receptors here all came from a man aged 18 to 30 in good health.

Many counts were recorded for this clonotype. The J gene is TRBJ2-7, the V gene TRBV28; the D is unclear. V was cut by 2 bases and J by 5 bases, with 10 bases left in between. CDR1 is MDHEN and CDR2 is SYDVKM in the germline V gene. CDR3 length: 13 residues. This chain's CDR3 is CASSLLLGHEQYF. Written as DNA, the CDR3 is TGTGCCAGCAGTTTACTCCTCGGGCACGAGCAGTACTTC.

This clonotype was recorded a few times. Germline is not matched at one junction end, which may reflect a read error. V and J are TRBV4-2 and TRBJ2-1; 10 nucleotides agree with TRBD2. CDR3 length equals 14 residues. Germline V CDR1 and CDR2: LGHNA, YNFKEQ. CDR3 coding DNA: TGTGCCAGCAGCGAAGACACTAGCGGGGCTAAGCAGTTCTTC. Amino acid sequence: CASSEDTSGAKQFF.

V gene TRBV10-3 combines with J gene TRBJ2-1; a weak D match, TRBD2 (5 bases). CDR1 and CDR2 (germline): ENHRY, SYGVKD. CDR3 length equals 13 residues. CDR3 in DNA: TGTGCTTACCAGGTGGGAGAGTACAATGAGCAGTTCTTC. Translating gives CAYQVGEYNEQFF.

This clonotype was detected only a few times. The chain links TRBV30 to TRBJ1-5; the D gene is possibly TRBD1 (6 bases). V shed 2 bases and J shed 7 bases, with 15 bases lying between them. Per germline, CDR1 GTSNPN and CDR2 SVGIG (reference sequence). The CDR3 loop spans 14 amino acids. For the CDR3, the DNA is TGTGCCTGGAGTCAGAAAACAGGGAAACAGCCCCAGCATTTT. Its translation: CAWSQKTGKQPQHF.

At least ten counts were recorded for this clonotype. V and J are TRBV9 and TRBJ2-3; tentatively, D is TRBD2 (6 bases). The CDR3 is made up of 18 amino acids. The V and J ends lost 0 bases and 3 bases respectively, with 20 bases between them. CDR1 and CDR2 from the germline V gene are SGDLS and YYNGEE. Here the CDR3 reads CASSVGPLPGDETDTQYF. The CDR3 DNA reads TGTGCCAGCAGCGTAGGTCCCCTGCCGGGAGACGAGACAGATACGCAGTATTTT.

Many counts were recorded for this clonotype. This chain joins TRBV27 and TRBJ2-3; D may be TRBD2 (5 bases). Trimming stripped 3 bases from V and 0 bases from J, with 10 bases between. Germline-derived CDR1 and CDR2 are MNHEY and SMNVEV (reference sequence). This CDR3 region has 15 residues. The CDR3 DNA sequence: TGTGCCAGCAGTTTCCGGGAACATAGCACAGATACGCAGTATTTT. Amino acids: CASSFREHSTDTQYF.

The gene calls are TRBV6-5 and TRBJ2-3, with D unresolved. V was shortened by 0 bases and J by 1 base, with 5 bases between the two germline ends. This CDR3 contains 14 residues. Looked up from germline, CDR1 is MNHEY and CDR2 is SVGAGI. CDR3 residues: CASSYSLGTDTQYF. In nucleotides, the CDR3 is TGTGCCAGCAGTTACTCCCTGGGCACAGATACGCAGTATTTT.

This clonotype was picked up many times. CDR3 in amino acids: CASSFQEGTEAFF. The CDR3 DNA sequence: TGCGCCAGCAGCTTCCAGGAAGGCACTGAAGCTTTCTTT. V gene TRBV5-1 combines with J gene TRBJ1-1; D unresolved. CDR1 and CDR2 (germline): SGHRS, YFSETQ. V was trimmed by 2 bases and J by 4 bases, leaving 9 bases between them. The length of the CDR3 is 13 residues.

The table lists this clonotype with many counts. This rearrangement joins TRBV20-1 to TRBJ2-2; tentative D call: TRBD1 (5 bases). Germline-derived CDR1 and CDR2 are DFQATT and SNEGSKA (reference sequence). Trimming left V 2 bases short and J 0 bases short, with 16 bases between. This CDR3 is 17 amino acids long. The CDR3: CSARRRKGAANTGELFF. DNA of the CDR3: TGCAGTGCTAGACGTAGGAAAGGGGCTGCGAACACCGGGGAGCTGTTTTTT.

The sample holds many counts of this clonotype. The genes are TRBV5-1 and TRBJ2-2, with 7 bases fitting TRBD1. The CDR3 spans 14 residues. J was trimmed by 4 bases and V by 4 bases; bases with no gene match: 4. Germline CDR1 is SGHRS and CDR2 is YFSETQ. DNA for the CDR3: TGCGCCAGCAGCCCGACAGGGTCCACCGGGGAGCTGTTTTTT. It codes for CASSPTGSTGELFF.

Many counts were recorded for this clonotype. This chain uses TRBV7-9 with TRBJ2-2; the D gene is possibly TRBD2 (6 bases). Trimming removed 4 bases from V and 4 bases from J, with 13 bases in between. The CDR3 runs 15 residues. The germline CDR1 and CDR2 sequences are SEHNR and FQNEAQ (reference sequence). Here the CDR3 reads CASSSTGVSTGELFF. The CDR3 coding sequence is TGTGCCAGCAGCTCAACGGGAGTAAGCACCGGGGAGCTGTTTTTT.

This clonotype was counted many times. V gene TRBV20-1 combines with J gene TRBJ2-1; 7 bases fit TRBD2. Germline assignment: CDR1 DFQATT and CDR2 SNEGSKA (reference sequence). V dropped 6 bases and J dropped 8; count of bases not matched to a gene: 1. The CDR3 extends over 10 amino acids. CDR3 DNA: TGCAGTGCCGCGGGGGATGAGCAGTTCTTC. This gives the protein CSAAGDEQFF.

This clonotype was recorded at least ten times. The CDR3 DNA reads as TGCGCCAGCAGCTTGGCAGGGAGCGGGGGCTACGAGCAGTACTTC. Its translation: CASSLAGSGGYEQYF. The rearrangement links TRBV5-1 to TRBJ2-7; 8 nucleotides align to TRBD2. Germline assignment: CDR1 SGHRS and CDR2 YFSETQ. V dropped 0 bases and J dropped 3; count of bases not matched to a gene: 5. This CDR3 comprises 15 residues.

This clonotype was recorded many times. The CDR3 DNA reads as TGCAGCGTTGAAACGGCCGGCGGCAGGGCAAAGTACTTC. Protein product: CSVETAGGRAKYF. The gene calls are TRBV29-1 and TRBJ2-5; maybe TRBD1 (5 bases). CDR3 size: 13 residues. CDR1 and CDR2 (germline): SQVTM, ANQGSEA. V dropped 2 bases and J dropped 12 bases, with 19 bases sitting between them.

This clonotype has at least ten counts. The rearrangement joins TRBV7-9 to TRBJ2-1; D is unresolved. The CDR3 runs 12 residues. The V end was cut by 4 bases, the J end by 10 bases, with 11 bases between. Looked up from germline, CDR1 is SEHNR and CDR2 is FQNEAQ (reference sequence). CDR3 DNA: TGTGCCAGCAGCTCGCACCGCCTGGAGCAGTTCTTC. This codes for CASSSHRLEQFF. The full variable domain, with the rest looked up from reference TRBV7-9 and TRBJ2-1, is DTGVSQNPRHKITKRGQNVTFRCDPISEHNRLYWYRQTLGQGPEFLTYFQNEAQLEKSRLLSDRFSAERPKGSFSTLEIQRTEQGDSAMYLCASSSHRLEQFFGPGTRLTVL.

The chain links TRBV12-3 or TRBV12-4 to TRBJ2-1, with TRBD2 identical over 9 bases. V lost 5 bases to trimming and J lost 8 bases; unmatched junction nucleotides: 13. This CDR3 has 16 residues. CDR3 region: CASSPAGAGGFYEQFF. The CDR3 region has the DNA TGTGCCAGCAGTCCGGCAGGAGCGGGAGGTTTCTATGAGCAGTTCTTC.

This clonotype was counted many times. This chain uses TRBV29-1 with TRBJ1-1; maybe TRBD1 (6 bases). CDR1 and CDR2 (germline): SQVTM, ANQGSEA. V shed 4 bases and J shed 5 bases, with 17 bases lying between them. This CDR3 region has 14 residues. CDR3 sequence: CSVAGALSSTEAFF. The CDR3, as DNA: TGCAGCGTTGCAGGGGCTTTGAGTTCGACTGAAGCTTTCTTT.

This clonotype has at least ten counts. The rearrangement joins TRBV4-2 to TRBJ1-2; D gene ambiguous. Germline values: CDR1 LGHNA, CDR2 YNFKEQ. This CDR3 is 15 amino acids long. V dropped 6 bases and J dropped 5 bases, with 19 bases sitting between them. This chain's CDR3 is CASSPGPPGDYGYTF. The CDR3 coding sequence is TGTGCCAGCAGTCCCGGGCCTCCTGGGGATTATGGCTACACCTTC.

A few counts support this clonotype. The chain has TRBV5-6 and TRBJ1-4; D is perhaps TRBD1 (6 bases). The germline V gene encodes CDR1 SGHDT and CDR2 YYEEEE. V dropped 4 bases and J dropped 3 bases, with 16 bases sitting between them. The CDR3 has 16 amino acids. DNA for the CDR3: TGTGCCAGCAGCCTACCAGGACAGCTTGCTAATGAAAAACTGTTTTTT. It specifies CASSLPGQLANEKLFF.

Points on this clonotype: Germline and junction disagree at one end, which may indicate a read error. V and J are TRBV7-9 and TRBJ1-2; 8 bases agree with TRBD1. In germline, CDR1 is SEHNR, CDR2 FQNEAQ (reference sequence). CDR3 length: 14 amino acids. The CDR3 bases are TGTGCCAGCAGCTTAGAGGGCACAGGGGGGGGAATCGCCTTC. Encoded protein: CASSLEGTGGGIAF.

A few counts support this clonotype. The chain employs TRBV2 and TRBJ2-2; 10 bases map to TRBD1. Germline V gives CDR1 SNHLY, CDR2 FYNNEI. The length of the CDR3 is 15 residues. J gave up 5 bases and V 6 bases, and 6 bases lay outside the gene matches. The CDR3 loop reads CASRKEGQGTGELFF. The CDR3 DNA sequence: TGTGCCAGCAGAAAAGAGGGACAGGGGACCGGGGAGCTGTTTTTT.

This clonotype was counted at least ten times. The V gene is TRBV20-1, the J gene TRBJ2-7; no clear D. Per germline, CDR1 DFQATT and CDR2 SNEGSKA (reference sequence). The V and J ends lost 3 bases and 0 bases respectively, with 18 bases between them. The CDR3 extends over 16 amino acids. The CDR3 nucleotides are TGCAGTGCTAGTGACCTCGCCGAGACGGCCTCCTACGAGCAGTACTTC. This sequence encodes CSASDLAETASYEQYF.